The clone carrying this T cell receptor (beta chain) turned up a few times. What it binds is unknown. Other DNA sequences of this sample code for an identical CDR3. The data were obtained in a study of a mutant IDH1 vaccine in newly diagnosed glioma. Study-wide background: There were about 62% males and around 40% females among treated patients, whose mean age was approximately 38 years. Most patients had received both radiotherapy and temozolomide, the prior options being radiotherapy, temozolomide, or both.

Some clones are missing from TCRdb's copy, which holds only in-frame ones; the method was immunoSEQ multiplex PCR. The table has fewer than 75,000 clones, about 88% seen once. Time point here: week 11, during vaccination. What each vaccine dose contained was 300 ug of mutant IDH1 20-mer peptide, accompanied by topical imiquimod. Donors had new WHO grade 3 or 4 IDH1-mutant, ATRX-lost astrocytomas. The sequencing used PBMCs, collected from a glioma patient whose treatment included an IDH1 peptide vaccine. The receptor was derived from a woman between 45 and 60 years old with glioma.

The chain's CDR3 is CASSPGLAGGPQETQYF. The CDR3 nucleotides read TGCGCCAGCAGCCCGGGACTAGCGGGGGGGCCTCAAGAGACCCAGTACTTC. V and J are TRBV5-1 and TRBJ2-5; 16 bases map to TRBD2. This CDR3 is built from 17 residues. Germline V lookup: CDR1 SGHRS, CDR2 YFSETQ. V lost 4 bases, J lost 2 bases, and 5 bases stayed unmatched.